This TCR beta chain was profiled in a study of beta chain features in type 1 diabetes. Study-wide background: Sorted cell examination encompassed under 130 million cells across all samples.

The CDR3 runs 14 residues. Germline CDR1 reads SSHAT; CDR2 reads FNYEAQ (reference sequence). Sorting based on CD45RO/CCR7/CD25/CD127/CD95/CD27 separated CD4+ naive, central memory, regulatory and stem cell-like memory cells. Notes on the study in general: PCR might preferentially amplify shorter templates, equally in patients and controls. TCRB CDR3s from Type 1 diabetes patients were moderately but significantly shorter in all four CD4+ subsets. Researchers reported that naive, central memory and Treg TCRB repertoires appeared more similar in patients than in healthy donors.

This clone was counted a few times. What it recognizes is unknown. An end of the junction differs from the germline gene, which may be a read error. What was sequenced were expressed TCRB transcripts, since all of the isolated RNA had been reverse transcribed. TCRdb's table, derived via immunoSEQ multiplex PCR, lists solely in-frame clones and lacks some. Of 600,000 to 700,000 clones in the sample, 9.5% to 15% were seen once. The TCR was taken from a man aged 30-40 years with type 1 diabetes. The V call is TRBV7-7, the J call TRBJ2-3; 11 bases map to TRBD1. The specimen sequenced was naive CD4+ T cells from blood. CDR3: CASSRTGGADTQYF. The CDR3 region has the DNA TGTGCTAGCAGCAGGACAGGGGGCGCAGATACGCAGTATTTT. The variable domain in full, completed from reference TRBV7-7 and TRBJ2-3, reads GAGVSQSPRYKVTKRGQDVTLRCDPISSHATLYWYQQALGQGPEFLTYFNYEAQPDKSGLPSDRFSAERPEGSISTLTIQRTEQRDSAMYRCASSRTGGADTQYFGPGTRLTVL.